This T cell receptor (beta chain) is drawn from a study of T-cell reconstitution after alpha-beta-depleted transplantation in children. Findings and caveats of the study: When one year had passed after transplant, most T-cell counts and diversity came from newly produced T cells. Surviving recipient T cells and thymic progenitors accounted for the high day-60 TCRbeta diversity observed in some patients. The study reportedly traced alpha-beta T cells about two months after transplant to several hundred expanded graft clones.

During its preparation, the TCRbeta library received unique molecular identifiers. TCRdb re-called the PCR reads with MiXCR, one entry per CDR3 protein. The data contain hundreds of thousands of distinct CDR3 sequences, roughly a tenth of them singletons. Trimming removed 4 bases at V and 7 bases at J, with 22 bases between. From germline, CDR1 is MNHNS and CDR2 SASEGT. This CDR3 comprises 16 residues. This clonotype showed up many times. The antigen is undetermined. Sequencing used PBMCs, obtained before TCRalphabeta/CD19-depleted stem cell transplant. This chain connects TRBV6-1 to TRBJ1-1, with no clear D. This clonotype was obtained from a child younger than 10 with inherited bone marrow failure, due to receive a stem cell transplant. CDR3 sequence: CASSGPRLWYGYEAFF. CDR3 nucleotide sequence: TGTGCCAGCAGTGGGCCCCGCCTTTGGTACGGCTATGAAGCTTTCTTT.